The 18 T cell receptor beta chains below all came from one sample that was sequenced in a study of blood T cell repertoires in COVID-19 (TCRdb year 2020). To prepare the library, the immunoSEQ multiplex PCR assay was applied. Imported from immuneACCESS, the table was reduced by TCRdb to in-frame sequences with V and J called. These copies leave out some clones; in studies compared against another copy, an unresolved V gene accounts for under half, and the cause of the remainder is not known. The sample has 35,000 to 45,000 clones on record, roughly 88% of them singletons. The top ten clonotypes cover about 2.1% of the sample. Sequences were obtained from peripheral blood. Receptors originate from a human donor in a cohort sampled during active COVID-19.

This clone was found a few times. This chain uses TRBV29-1 with TRBJ1-2; 7 bases are shared with TRBD1. The CDR3 is made up of 14 amino acids. Germline lookup yields CDR1 SQVTM and CDR2 ANQGSEA. Trimming removed 7 bases from V and 4 bases from J; junction bases left unmatched: 12. CDR3 residues: CSAERRGEGYGYTF. DNA for the CDR3: TGCAGCGCGGAACGCAGGGGGGAAGGCTATGGCTACACCTTC.

This rearrangement joins TRBV6-1 to TRBJ1-1; no clear D. From germline, CDR1 is MNHNS and CDR2 SASEGT. Trimming took 2 bases from V and 7 from J, leaving 23 bases between them. The CDR3 covers 17 residues. The CDR3 spells CASSENWMVYSRIEAFF. DNA of the CDR3: TGTGCCAGCAGTGAAAATTGGATGGTGTACAGCCGAATTGAAGCTTTCTTT.

V is TRBV2 and J is TRBJ1-5; TRBD1 matches at 7 bases. The germline V gene encodes CDR1 SNHLY and CDR2 FYNNEI. The length of the CDR3 is 15 residues. V dropped 6 bases and J dropped 2; count of bases not matched to a gene: 7. The CDR3 reads CASSQGEQGNQPQHF. CDR3 in DNA: TGTGCCAGCAGCCAGGGGGAGCAGGGCAATCAGCCCCAGCATTTT.

The genes are TRBV7-9 and TRBJ2-1; D may be TRBD2 (6 bases). This CDR3 is 15 amino acids long. In germline, CDR1 is SEHNR, CDR2 FQNEAQ (reference sequence). Trimming removed 5 bases at V and 0 bases at J, with 11 bases between. CDR3 protein: CASSTSPDSYNEQFF. DNA of the CDR3: TGTGCCAGCAGCACTAGCCCGGACTCCTACAATGAGCAGTTCTTC.

CDR3 bases: TGTGCCAGCAGGGCTGGTGAATATTACGAGCAGTACTTC. Encoded protein: CASRAGEYYEQYF. The chain has TRBV7-9 and TRBJ2-7; unclear D gene. V lost 6 bases and J 4 bases, leaving 13 bases between the germline ends. Per the germline V gene, CDR1 is SEHNR and CDR2 is FQNEAQ (reference sequence). This CDR3 is 13 amino acids long.

The chain has TRBV5-1 and TRBJ2-1; 15 bases agree with TRBD2. Germline-derived CDR1 and CDR2 are SGHRS and YFSETQ. The J segment lost 7 bases and the V segment lost 4 bases, leaving 6 bases of the junction unmatched. The CDR3 spans 16 residues. CDR3 sequence reads: CASSRTGLAGGNEQFF. DNA of the CDR3: TGCGCCAGCAGCCGAACCGGACTAGCGGGGGGGAATGAGCAGTTCTTC.

This sequence joins TRBV5-6 and TRBJ1-4, with a possible D match to TRBD1 (6 bases). Germline lookup yields CDR1 SGHDT and CDR2 YYEEEE. This CDR3 contains 14 residues. Trimming shortened V by 4 bases and J by 5 bases, and 12 bases separated the two germline ends. This CDR3 reads CASSNGQRNEKLFF. The CDR3 DNA sequence: TGTGCCAGCAGCAACGGACAGAGAAATGAAAAACTGTTTTTT.

V gene TRBV2 combines with J gene TRBJ2-2; 10 bases match TRBD1. Germline CDR1 reads SNHLY; CDR2 reads FYNNEI. V lost 7 bases and J lost 7; bases outside the gene matches: 9. The CDR3 has 15 amino acids. CDR3 in DNA: TGTGCCAGCAAAGGAGACAGGGGGCGCGTCGGGGAGCTGTTTTTT. Its protein product is CASKGDRGRVGELFF.

The chain couples TRBV28 to TRBJ1-2, with TRBD1 matching 8 bases. J lost 8 bases, V lost 4 bases, and 6 bases had no gene match. The CDR3 loop spans 13 amino acids. Germline-derived CDR1 and CDR2 are MDHEN and SYDVKM. The CDR3 region has the DNA TGTGCCAGCAGTTACGGGACAGGCTGGGGCTACACCTTC. It encodes CASSYGTGWGYTF.

This rearrangement joins TRBV9 to TRBJ2-3; 11 bases are shared with TRBD2. The CDR3 has 16 amino acids. V lost 0 bases, J lost 1 base, and 1 base stayed unmatched. Germline lookup yields CDR1 SGDLS and CDR2 YYNGEE. For the CDR3, the DNA is TGTGCCAGCAGCGTAGCTAGCGGGGGGCGCACAGATACGCAGTATTTT. Protein: CASSVASGGRTDTQYF.

The rearrangement uses TRBV11-2 and TRBJ1-2; maybe TRBD1 (5 bases). CDR3 length: 15 residues. CDR1 SGHAT and CDR2 FQNNGV come from the germline V gene. Trimming cost V 5 bases and J 8 bases, with 21 bases left between them. The CDR3 nucleotides are TGTGCCAGCAGCGTAAGGGCCGCAGGGATGGAGGGCTACACCTTC. It is translated as CASSVRAAGMEGYTF.

J is TRBJ2-4 and V is TRBV7-9, with D maybe TRBD1 (6 bases). Germline V gene lookup returns CDR1 SEHNR and CDR2 FQNEAQ (reference sequence). The germline V and J ends were trimmed by 1 base and 0 bases, with 10 bases remaining between them. The length of the CDR3 is 16 residues. The CDR3 nucleotides are TGTGCCAGCAGCTTAGAGGACAGCCTAGCCAAAAACATTCAGTACTTC. Its translation is CASSLEDSLAKNIQYF. The full variable domain, rest sourced from reference TRBV7-9 and TRBJ2-4, is DTGVSQNPRHKITKRGQNVTFRCDPISEHNRLYWYRQTLGQGPEFLTYFQNEAQLEKSRLLSDRFSAERPKGSFSTLEIQRTEQGDSAMYLCASSLEDSLAKNIQYFGAGTRLSVL.

The chain links TRBV27 to TRBJ1-3, with unresolved D. In germline, CDR1 is MNHEY, CDR2 SMNVEV (reference sequence). Trimming left V 0 bases short and J 7 bases short, with 7 bases between. The CDR3 extends over 13 amino acids. The CDR3 DNA reads TGTGCCAGCAGTTTATCTCTCGGGAACACCATATATTTT. Protein: CASSLSLGNTIYF.

The rearrangement uses TRBV3-1 (or the pseudogene TRBV3-2) and TRBJ1-2; D is ambiguous. Trimming took 0 bases from V and 4 from J, leaving 9 bases between them. The germline gives CDR1 LGHDT, CDR2 YNNKEL (reference sequence). The CDR3 extends over 14 amino acids. CDR3 residues: CASSQDGRPYGYTF. CDR3 in DNA: TGTGCCAGCAGCCAAGATGGCAGGCCCTATGGCTACACCTTC.

CDR3 sequence: CASSTRGGPGTEAFF. Here the CDR3 DNA reads TGCGCCAGCAGCACACGAGGGGGCCCGGGAACTGAAGCTTTCTTT. The chain links TRBV5-1 to TRBJ1-1, with 7 bases that match TRBD1. The V and J ends lost 4 bases and 5 bases, in that order; junction bases with no gene match: 11. The CDR3 runs 15 residues. Germline CDR1 reads SGHRS; CDR2 reads YFSETQ.

V and J are TRBV11-2 and TRBJ1-6, with a tentative D call TRBD1 (5 bases). The germline gives CDR1 SGHAT, CDR2 FQNNGV. The CDR3 is 19 amino acids. V was trimmed by 2 bases and J by 0 bases, leaving 17 bases between them. The CDR3 spells CASSLTFGGGLSYNSPLHF. Written as DNA, the CDR3 is TGTGCCAGCAGCTTAACCTTTGGCGGGGGACTCTCCTATAATTCACCCCTCCACTTT.

The chain combines TRBV3-1 (or the pseudogene TRBV3-2) with TRBJ2-5; 8 bases align to TRBD2. Germline V CDR1 and CDR2: LGHDT, YNNKEL (reference sequence). V lost 1 base and J lost 5; bases outside the gene matches: 9. CDR3 size: 16 residues. The DNA of the CDR3 is TGTGCCAGCAGCCAAGTTGGCGGGGGGCCACGTGAGACCCAGTACTTC. Protein: CASSQVGGGPRETQYF.

The V gene is TRBV7-8, the J gene TRBJ2-6, with TRBD1 matching over 8 bases. The J segment lost 0 bases and the V segment lost 5 bases, leaving 6 bases of the junction unmatched. Germline V CDR1 and CDR2: SGHVS, FQNEAQ. This CDR3 has 17 amino acids. Here the CDR3 DNA reads TGTGCCAGCAGCCCAGGACAGGGCAACTCTGGGGCCAACGTCCTGACTTTC. It codes for CASSPGQGNSGANVLTF.